The 27 T cell receptor beta chains in this list originate from one sample, sequenced in a study of CD8+CD57+ T cells in acquired aplastic anemia. Genomic DNA, serving as template, underwent TCR beta VDJ and CDR3 profiling. TCRdb reanalysed the reads using MiXCR and keeps one entry per CDR3 protein. The sample carries about 210,000 distinct CDR3 sequences, around 60% recorded once. The sample was sorted CD4+, CD8+, or CD8+CD57+ T cells (not recorded which) from PBMCs. All receptors derive from a human donor in good health.

V usage is TRBV20-1 and J usage is TRBJ2-1; 8 positions agree with TRBD1. The CDR3 covers 15 residues. V shed 4 bases, J shed 9 bases, and the junction held 14 bases outside the gene matches. Germline-derived CDR1 and CDR2 are DFQATT and SNEGSKA (reference sequence). CDR3 region: CSATHGDRGMGEQFF. For the CDR3, the DNA is TGCAGTGCTACCCATGGTGACAGGGGTATGGGTGAGCAGTTCTTC.

The chain combines TRBV7-3 with TRBJ1-5; possible D gene TRBD1, 6 bases. The CDR3 has 16 amino acids. Trimming shortened V by 2 bases and J by 4 bases, and 15 bases separated the two germline ends. The V gene's germline CDR1 is SGHTA and CDR2 FQGTGA. DNA for the CDR3: TGTGCCAGCAGCTTAGGAGGGGACACGCGAAATCAGCCCCAGCATTTT. Protein sequence: CASSLGGDTRNQPQHF.

The V gene is TRBV20-1, the J gene TRBJ2-2; 9 bases align to TRBD1. V gave up 6 bases and J gave up 5 bases; unmatched junction bases: 7. Germline V gene data show CDR1 as DFQATT and CDR2 as SNEGSKA (reference sequence). The CDR3 loop spans 14 amino acids. The CDR3 DNA follows: TGCAGTGCGTACGGGACAGGGTTTACCGGGGAGCTGTTTTTT. Translation gives CSAYGTGFTGELFF.

This chain joins TRBV19 and TRBJ2-3, with a possible D match to TRBD2 (5 bases). Deletions cut 1 base from V and 3 bases from J, with 8 bases between. The CDR3 runs to 14 residues. Germline assignment: CDR1 LNHDA and CDR2 SQIVND (reference sequence). The CDR3 bases are TGTGCCAGTAGTATAGTCCCGGGAACAGATACGCAGTATTTT. This gives the protein CASSIVPGTDTQYF.

This sequence joins TRBV20-1 and TRBJ1-3; D is ambiguous. The CDR3 runs 14 residues. Germline lookup yields CDR1 DFQATT and CDR2 SNEGSKA (reference sequence). V shed 6 bases and J shed 0 bases, with 12 bases lying between them. Here the CDR3 reads CSAKEVRSGNTIYF. CDR3 sequence (DNA): TGCAGTGCCAAGGAAGTTCGCTCTGGAAACACCATATATTTT.

The chain is built from TRBV7-9 and TRBJ1-3; 7 bases are shared with TRBD1. This CDR3 region has 16 residues. J was trimmed by 11 bases and V by 1 base; bases with no gene match: 14. Germline CDR1 and CDR2: SEHNR and FQNEAQ (reference sequence). The CDR3 loop is CASSLEARGSPGAIYF. For the CDR3, the DNA is TGTGCCAGCAGCTTAGAGGCCAGGGGGTCCCCAGGCGCCATATATTTT.

The chain recombines TRBV18 with TRBJ2-1; D remains unclear. The V gene's germline CDR1 is KGHSH and CDR2 LQKENI. The CDR3 is 15 residues long. Between the trimmed V and J ends, which lost 8 bases and 9 bases, there was a span of 23 bases. The CDR3 nucleotides are TGTGCCAGCCTGGAGAGAGCTCTGCCGGATGGTGAGCAGTTCTTC. This encodes CASLERALPDGEQFF.

The chain carries TRBV18 and TRBJ2-7; D not resolved. The CDR3 has 15 amino acids. From germline, CDR1 is KGHSH and CDR2 LQKENI. Trimming stripped 0 bases from V and 4 bases from J, with 13 bases between. DNA for the CDR3: TGTGCCAGCTCACCACCGATGACCCAATCTTACGAGCAGTACTTC. Protein product: CASSPPMTQSYEQYF.

This clonotype was detected ten times or more. The rearrangement uses TRBV12-3 or TRBV12-4 and TRBJ1-1; D ambiguous. The ends were cut back, 7 bases at V and 6 bases at J, with 12 bases in the middle. The CDR3 runs 12 residues. The CDR3 loop reads CASTSGGSEAFF. The DNA for the CDR3 is TGTGCCAGCACCTCGGGAGGTTCTGAAGCTTTCTTT.

The chain recombines TRBV19 with TRBJ2-7; 7 bases agree with TRBD2. CDR3 size: 13 residues. Per the germline V gene, CDR1 is LNHDA and CDR2 is SQIVND (reference sequence). The junction had 0 bases not matched to a gene; V was cut back by 1 base and J by 3 bases. The CDR3 loop is CASSIGGGYEQYF. CDR3 coding DNA: TGTGCCAGTAGTATAGGGGGGGGCTACGAGCAGTACTTC.

This clonotype was recorded a few times. This chain joins TRBV5-4 and TRBJ1-2; 7 positions match TRBD1. V dropped 4 bases and J dropped 7; count of bases not matched to a gene: 4. The CDR3 sequence is 12 residues long. Germline V lookup: CDR1 SGHNT, CDR2 YYREEE (reference sequence). CDR3: CASSPGTAGYTF. Written as DNA, the CDR3 is TGTGCCAGCAGCCCCGGGACAGCTGGCTACACCTTC.

The V gene is TRBV7-3, the J gene TRBJ2-5, with D possibly being TRBD1 or TRBD2 (7 bases each). V was trimmed by 3 bases and J by 2 bases, leaving 13 bases between them. CDR3 length: 15 amino acids. Per the germline V gene, CDR1 is SGHTA and CDR2 is FQGTGA. In nucleotides, the CDR3 is TGTGCCAGCAGCTTTCAGGGGGGGGGGCAAGAGACCCAGTACTTC. This translates into CASSFQGGGQETQYF.

J is TRBJ1-2 and V is TRBV5-4, with 8 bases matching TRBD1. The CDR3 has 14 amino acids. The V segment lost 4 bases and the J segment 7 bases; nucleotides outside the gene matches: 9. Looked up from germline, CDR1 is SGHNT and CDR2 is YYREEE (reference sequence). CDR3 nucleotide sequence: TGTGCCAGCAGCACCCGGACAGGGATTATTGGCTACACCTTC. It specifies CASSTRTGIIGYTF. The whole variable domain, filled in from reference TRBV5-4 and TRBJ1-2, reads ETGVTQSPTHLIKTRGQQVTLRCSSQSGHNTVSWYQQALGQGPQFIFQYYREEENGRGNFPPRFSGLQFPNYSSELNVNALELDDSALYLCASSTRTGIIGYTFGSGTRLTVV.

For this clonotype: Its ends do not fully match the called genes, so a read error is possible. The J gene is TRBJ1-2, the V gene TRBV2; D gene unclear. Germline CDR1 and CDR2: SNHLY and FYNNEI. This CDR3 contains 16 residues. In DNA, the CDR3 is TGTGCCAGCAGCGAAGTTGTTCGCGGGATCCTAGGGGGCTACACCTTC. This gives the protein CASSEVVRGILGGYTF.

The chain carries TRBV19 and TRBJ1-1, with a tentative D call TRBD1 (6 bases). V was trimmed by 5 bases and J by 3 bases, leaving 10 bases between them. Germline loops: CDR1 LNHDA, CDR2 SQIVND (reference sequence). The CDR3 is made up of 13 amino acids. The CDR3 is CASSAGVHTEAFF. The CDR3 DNA reads TGTGCCAGTAGTGCAGGGGTTCACACTGAAGCTTTCTTT.

The chain uses TRBV25-1 and TRBJ2-1, with a weak D call TRBD2 (6 bases). V was pared by 5 bases and J by 8 bases, with 16 bases between. This CDR3 is 14 amino acids long. Germline CDR1 reads MGHDK; CDR2 reads SYGVNS. Here the CDR3 reads CASSPGDLSYEQFF. The CDR3 nucleotides are TGTGCCAGCAGTCCGGGGGACCTCTCCTATGAGCAGTTCTTC.

This chain links TRBV9 with TRBJ2-7; D might be TRBD2 (6 bases). The CDR3 is 14 amino acids. Germline V gene lookup returns CDR1 SGDLS and CDR2 YYNGEE. Trimming cost V 0 bases and J 7 bases, with 14 bases left between them. CDR3 in DNA: TGTGCCAGCAGCGTAGGTGATGAGGGGAGGGAGCAGTACTTC. Amino acids: CASSVGDEGREQYF.

There are a few counts of this clonotype. V gene TRBV7-8 combines with J gene TRBJ2-7; 10 nucleotides match TRBD1. With 0 bases clipped from V and 4 bases from J, the junction kept 9 bases outside the gene matches. The CDR3 has 17 residues. Germline V CDR1 and CDR2: SGHVS, FQNEAQ. The DNA for the CDR3 is TGTGCCAGCAGCTTAGCTAGAAGACAGGGGGCGGGTTACGAGCAGTACTTC. As protein: CASSLARRQGAGYEQYF. The variable domain in full, with the rest retrieved from reference TRBV7-8 and TRBJ2-7, is GAGVSQSPRYKVAKRGQDVALRCDPISGHVSLFWYQQALGQGPEFLTYFQNEAQLDKSGLPSDRFFAERPEGSVSTLKIQRTQQEDSAVYLCASSLARRQGAGYEQYFGPGTRLTVT.

V gene TRBV5-1 combines with J gene TRBJ1-1, with a possible D match to TRBD1 (6 bases). This CDR3 spans 17 amino acids. Germline V gene lookup returns CDR1 SGHRS and CDR2 YFSETQ. Trimming stripped 4 bases from V and 1 base from J, with 20 bases between. CDR3 sequence reads: CASSHYRRTAGNTEAFF. In nucleotides, the CDR3 is TGCGCCAGCAGCCATTATCGTCGGACAGCTGGGAACACTGAAGCTTTCTTT.

The CDR3 DNA reads TGTGCCAGCAGACCCTCTGGAAACACCATATATTTT. This codes for CASRPSGNTIYF. The chain recombines TRBV5-6 with TRBJ1-3; no firm D call. Looked up from germline, CDR1 is SGHDT and CDR2 is YYEEEE. V was pared by 5 bases and J by 0 bases, with 3 bases between. The CDR3 is 12 amino acids.

J is TRBJ2-7 and V is TRBV15; weak D call: TRBD1 (5 bases). Germline-derived CDR1 and CDR2 are LNHNV and YYDKDF (reference sequence). CDR3 length: 14 residues. V was shortened by 1 base and J by 6 bases, with 13 bases between the two germline ends. This chain's CDR3 is CATSRGQNACEQYF. CDR3 DNA sequence: TGTGCCACCAGCAGAGGACAGAATGCCTGCGAGCAGTACTTC. Full variable domain (remainder filled in from reference TRBV15 and TRBJ2-7): DAMVIQNPRYQVTQFGKPVTLSCSQTLNHNVMYWYQQKSSQAPKLLFHYYDKDFNNEADTPDNFQSRRPNTSFCFLDIRSPGLGDTAMYLCATSRGQNACEQYFGPGTRLTVT.

This chain links TRBV6-4 with TRBJ2-6, with D tentatively TRBD2 (5 bases). The CDR3 is 15 amino acids. The V end lost 3 bases, the J end lost 0 bases, and 6 bases lay between the germline ends. In germline, CDR1 is MRHNA, CDR2 SNTAGT. In DNA form, the CDR3 reads TGTGCCAGCAGTGAAGAGGGCTCTGGGGCCAACGTCCTGACTTTC. Translating it yields CASSEEGSGANVLTF.

This chain uses TRBV7-9 with TRBJ2-7; no firm D call. Germline values: CDR1 SEHNR, CDR2 FQNEAQ (reference sequence). The CDR3 spans 14 residues. V was trimmed by 5 bases and J by 6 bases, leaving 17 bases between them. CDR3 in amino acids: CASSQDPSYGEQYF. The CDR3 DNA sequence: TGTGCCAGCAGCCAAGATCCCTCATACGGCGAGCAGTACTTC.

This chain connects TRBV7-8 to TRBJ1-6, with a weak D call TRBD1 (6 bases). The CDR3 covers 16 residues. Between the trimmed V and J ends, which lost 0 bases and 10 bases, there was a span of 16 bases. Germline V lookup: CDR1 SGHVS, CDR2 FQNEAQ. This chain's CDR3 is CASSLAIGGRGSPLHF. CDR3 coding DNA: TGTGCCAGCAGCTTAGCGATCGGGGGGCGGGGGTCACCCCTCCACTTT.

The genes are TRBV2 and TRBJ1-2; 7 nucleotides match TRBD1. Germline assignment: CDR1 SNHLY and CDR2 FYNNEI. With V trimmed by 4 bases and J by 2 bases, 4 bases remained unmatched. CDR3 length equals 14 residues. CDR3 DNA sequence: TGTGCCAGCAGTGCGATACAGGGGAACTATGGCTACACCTTC. It yields the protein CASSAIQGNYGYTF.

This chain connects TRBV20-1 to TRBJ2-5; 10 nucleotides match TRBD1. The CDR3 is 13 amino acids. The V gene's germline CDR1 is DFQATT and CDR2 SNEGSKA (reference sequence). The J segment lost 4 bases and the V segment lost 6 bases, leaving 5 bases of the junction unmatched. The CDR3 sequence is CSARTGGLETQYF. The CDR3 DNA reads as TGCAGTGCCCGGACAGGGGGTTTAGAGACCCAGTACTTC.

V usage is TRBV29-1 and J usage is TRBJ2-3, with unresolved D. CDR3 length equals 12 residues. The germline V gene encodes CDR1 SQVTM and CDR2 ANQGSEA. V lost 1 base and J 0 bases, leaving 2 bases between the germline ends. The CDR3 DNA sequence: TGCAGCGTTGAAGCCAGCACAGATACGCAGTATTTT. Residues: CSVEASTDTQYF.